This TCR beta chain appears in the sequencing data of a study of T cell responses to AZD1222 COVID-19 vaccine. Doses given second, at about 4 or about 12 weeks, were pooled. The CDR3 is made up of 16 amino acids. The trim removed 4 bases at V and 0 bases at J, leaving 6 bases unmatched. CDR1 and CDR2 from the germline V gene are SGHRS and YFSETQ. A remark on this clone: What it binds is unknown.

Libraries were prepared by immunoSEQ multiplex PCR; TCRdb keeps only in-frame clonotypes and omits some of them. Seen here are 150,000 or so clones, roughly nine tenths observed once, and the top ten hold under 4%. Study-level points and caveats: The study found vaccine-associated CD4 TCRs spanning spike, dominant at 160-218 and 743-854. In all cases, repertoires were sampled only after the peak T cell response. In a largely white British group with more females than males, clonal diversity was possibly underestimated.

The receptor was isolated from an adult who received the AZD1222 COVID-19 vaccine. V gene TRBV5-1 combines with J gene TRBJ1-4; 7 bases line up with TRBD1. The sample here was peripheral blood, taken 28 days after the second AZD1222 dose. CDR3 nucleotides: TGCGCCAGCAGCACTGGACAGGTCGCAACTAATGAAAAACTGTTTTTT. It encodes CASSTGQVATNEKLFF.